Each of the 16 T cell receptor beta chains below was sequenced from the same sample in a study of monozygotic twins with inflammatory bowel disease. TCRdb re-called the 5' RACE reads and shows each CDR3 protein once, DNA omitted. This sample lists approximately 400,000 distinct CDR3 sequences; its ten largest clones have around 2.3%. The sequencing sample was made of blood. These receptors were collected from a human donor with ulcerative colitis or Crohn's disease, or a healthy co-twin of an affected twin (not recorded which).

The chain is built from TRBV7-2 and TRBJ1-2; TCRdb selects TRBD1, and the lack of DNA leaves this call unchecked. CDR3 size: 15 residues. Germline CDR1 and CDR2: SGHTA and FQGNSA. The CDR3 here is CASSPSWDRGYGYTF.

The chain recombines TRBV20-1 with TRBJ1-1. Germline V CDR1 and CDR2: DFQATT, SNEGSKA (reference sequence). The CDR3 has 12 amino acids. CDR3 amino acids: CSATGPSMGAFF.

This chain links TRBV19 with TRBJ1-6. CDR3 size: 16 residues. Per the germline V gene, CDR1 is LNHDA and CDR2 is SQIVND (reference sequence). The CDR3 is CASSNLSPAYNSPLHF.

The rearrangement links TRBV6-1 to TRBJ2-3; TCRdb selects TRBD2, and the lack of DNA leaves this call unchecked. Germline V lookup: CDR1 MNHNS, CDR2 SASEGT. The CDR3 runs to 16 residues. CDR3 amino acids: CASSPGTSVGTDTQYF.

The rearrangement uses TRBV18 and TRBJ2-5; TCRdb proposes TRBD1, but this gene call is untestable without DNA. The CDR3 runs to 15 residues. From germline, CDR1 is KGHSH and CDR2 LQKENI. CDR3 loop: CASSPYRQGEETQYF.

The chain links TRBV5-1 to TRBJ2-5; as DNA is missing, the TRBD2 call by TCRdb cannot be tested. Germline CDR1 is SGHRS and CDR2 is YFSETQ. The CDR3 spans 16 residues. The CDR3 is CASSLSGTNPQETQYF.

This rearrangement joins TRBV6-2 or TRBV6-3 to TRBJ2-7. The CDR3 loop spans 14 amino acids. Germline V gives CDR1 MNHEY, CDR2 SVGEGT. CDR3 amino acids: CASSYSPTTAEQYF.

CDR3 protein: CASSLAGPRIANTGELFF. The rearrangement joins TRBV12-3 or TRBV12-4 to TRBJ2-2; no DNA is available, so the TRBD1 call from TCRdb remains unchecked. The CDR3 is 18 amino acids.

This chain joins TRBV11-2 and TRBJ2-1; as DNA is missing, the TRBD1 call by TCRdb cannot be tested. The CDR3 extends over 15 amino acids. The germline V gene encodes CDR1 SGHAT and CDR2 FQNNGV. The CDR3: CASSLEGPGYNEQFF.

CDR3 region: CASSYSTDLNYGYTF. The chain is built from TRBV6-5 and TRBJ1-2. This CDR3 is built from 15 residues. The V gene's germline CDR1 is MNHEY and CDR2 SVGAGI.

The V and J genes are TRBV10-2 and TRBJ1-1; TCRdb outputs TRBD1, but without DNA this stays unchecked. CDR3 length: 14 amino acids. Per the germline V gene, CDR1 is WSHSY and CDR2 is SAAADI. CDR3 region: CASSEGTRNTEAFF.

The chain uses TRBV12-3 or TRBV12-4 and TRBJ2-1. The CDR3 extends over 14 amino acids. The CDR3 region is CASSSRPAYNEQFF.

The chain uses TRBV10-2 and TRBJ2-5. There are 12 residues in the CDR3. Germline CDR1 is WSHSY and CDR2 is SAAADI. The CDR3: CASSEGWETQYF.

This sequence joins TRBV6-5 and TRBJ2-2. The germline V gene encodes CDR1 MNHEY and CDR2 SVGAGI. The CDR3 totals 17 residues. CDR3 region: CASSYNVAAVEPGELFF.

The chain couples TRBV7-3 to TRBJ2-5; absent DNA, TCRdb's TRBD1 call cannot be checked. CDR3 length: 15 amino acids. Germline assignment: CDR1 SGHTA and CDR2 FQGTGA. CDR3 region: CASSLTNTPGETQYF.

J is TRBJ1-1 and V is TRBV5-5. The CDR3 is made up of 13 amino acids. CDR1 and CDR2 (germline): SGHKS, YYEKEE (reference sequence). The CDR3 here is CASSLGSAAEAFF.